This entry lists 9 T cell receptor beta chains sequenced from one sample in a study of control samples from healthy donors and cancer patients. Clones were read by immunoSEQ multiplex PCR, and TCRdb kept only the in-frame ones, dropping some. Of roughly 100,000 clones in the sample, about 90% were seen once. What was sequenced was blood. The receptors derive from a man younger than 40 in good health.

The rearrangement links TRBV5-1 to TRBJ2-7; D is unclear. The germline CDR1 and CDR2 sequences are SGHRS and YFSETQ. The ends were cut back, 1 base at V and 0 bases at J, with 17 bases in the middle. CDR3 length: 17 residues. CDR3 DNA sequence: TGCGCCAGCAGCTTGACATATACCCCAAGGAGCTCCTACGAGCAGTACTTC. Translated, it gives CASSLTYTPRSSYEQYF.

The chain employs TRBV10-3 and TRBJ2-5; perhaps TRBD2 as D (7 bases). CDR1 is ENHRY, CDR2 SYGVKD, per germline. The length of the CDR3 is 14 residues. V lost 3 bases and J lost 8, with 16 bases in between. The CDR3, as DNA: TGTGCCATCAGTGACGTCTGGTGGGGGGGCACCCAGTACTTC. It translates to CAISDVWWGGTQYF.

The chain combines TRBV19 with TRBJ2-3; D perhaps matches TRBD2 (6 bases). The length of the CDR3 is 15 residues. V lost 4 bases to trimming and J lost 6 bases, with 17 bases between them. In germline, CDR1 is LNHDA, CDR2 SQIVND (reference sequence). This CDR3 reads CASSRAGTLGDTQYF. CDR3 nucleotides: TGTGCCAGTAGTAGGGCGGGGACGCTTGGGGATACGCAGTATTTT.

The V and J genes are TRBV28 and TRBJ1-3; a weak D match, TRBD1 (6 bases). V shed 7 bases and J shed 2 bases, with 18 bases lying between them. The CDR3 runs to 16 residues. Germline CDR1 is MDHEN and CDR2 is SYDVKM. CDR3 in amino acids: CASTSGGGGTGNTIYF. The CDR3 bases are TGTGCCAGCACGTCCGGTGGGGGGGGCACTGGAAACACCATATATTTT.

This rearrangement joins TRBV6-6 to TRBJ2-7; 9 bases are shared with TRBD2. The CDR3 loop spans 15 amino acids. Germline lookup yields CDR1 MNHNY and CDR2 SVGAGI (reference sequence). Trimming cost V 5 bases and J 0 bases; bases outside gene matches: 5. This CDR3 reads CASSEPGLASYEQYF. The CDR3 nucleotides read TGTGCCAGCAGTGAGCCGGGACTAGCCTCCTACGAGCAGTACTTC.

V usage is TRBV30 and J usage is TRBJ1-5, with a possible D match to TRBD1 (5 bases). CDR3 length equals 13 residues. Trimming shortened V by 4 bases and J by 7 bases, and 14 bases separated the two germline ends. Germline values: CDR1 GTSNPN, CDR2 SVGIG (reference sequence). CDR3: CAWNEGLIQPQHF. CDR3 DNA sequence: TGTGCCTGGAATGAGGGGCTGATCCAGCCCCAGCATTTT.

This clone was found once. The CDR3 DNA is TGTGCCAGTAGTTGGACAGGGAACACTGAAGCTTTCTTT. The encoded protein is CASSWTGNTEAFF. This chain links TRBV19 with TRBJ1-1; 7 positions match TRBD1. The V gene end was trimmed by 5 bases and the J gene end by 1 base; junction bases not matched to a gene: 1. The CDR3 spans 13 residues. The V gene's germline CDR1 is LNHDA and CDR2 SQIVND (reference sequence).

V is TRBV24-1 and J is TRBJ2-7, with 10 positions matching TRBD1. Germline CDR1 and CDR2: KGHDR and SFDVKD. Unmatched junction bases numbered 3, after V lost 5 bases and J lost 0 bases. CDR3 length equals 15 residues. CDR3 coding DNA: TGTGCCACCAGTGCAAGGACAGGGGGCTCCTACGAGCAGTACTTC. It translates to CATSARTGGSYEQYF.

The chain links TRBV30 to TRBJ2-3, with a weak D call TRBD1 (5 bases). This CDR3 has 13 residues. V was shortened by 0 bases and J by 7 bases, with 11 bases between the two germline ends. CDR1 GTSNPN and CDR2 SVGIG come from the germline V gene (reference sequence). CDR3 DNA sequence: TGTGCCTGGAGTGTAAAGGGGCTATATACGCAGTATTTT. Protein: CAWSVKGLYTQYF.